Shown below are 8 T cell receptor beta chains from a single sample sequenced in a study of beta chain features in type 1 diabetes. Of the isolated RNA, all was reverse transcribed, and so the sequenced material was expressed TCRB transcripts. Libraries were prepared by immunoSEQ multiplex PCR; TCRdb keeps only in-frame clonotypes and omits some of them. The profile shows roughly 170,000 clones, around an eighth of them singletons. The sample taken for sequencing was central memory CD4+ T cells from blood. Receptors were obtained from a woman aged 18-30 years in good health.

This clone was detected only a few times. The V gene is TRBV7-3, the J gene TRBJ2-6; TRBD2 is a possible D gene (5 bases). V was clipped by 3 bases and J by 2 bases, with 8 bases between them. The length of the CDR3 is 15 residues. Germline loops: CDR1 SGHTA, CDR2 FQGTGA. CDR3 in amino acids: CASSFPGAGANVLTF. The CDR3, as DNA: TGTGCCAGCAGCTTCCCCGGGGCTGGGGCCAACGTCCTGACTTTC. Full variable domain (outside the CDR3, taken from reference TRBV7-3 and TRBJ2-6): GAGVSQTPSNKVTEKGKYVELRCDPISGHTALYWYRQSLGQGPEFLIYFQGTGAADDSGLPNDRFFAVRPEGSVSTLKIQRTERGDSAVYLCASSFPGAGANVLTFGAGSRLTVL.

CDR3 bases: TGTGCCAGCAGTCCCCTTAGAGGGCTTACTCAGCCCCAGCATTTT. Translating gives CASSPLRGLTQPQHF. J is TRBJ1-5 and V is TRBV28; no clear D. V lost 5 bases and J lost 6, with 17 bases in between. CDR3 length: 15 residues. CDR1 and CDR2 (germline): MDHEN, SYDVKM.

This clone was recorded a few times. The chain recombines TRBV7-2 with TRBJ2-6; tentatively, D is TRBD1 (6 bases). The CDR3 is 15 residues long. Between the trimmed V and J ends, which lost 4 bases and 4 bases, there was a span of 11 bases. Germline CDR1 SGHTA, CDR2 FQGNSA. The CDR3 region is CASSWGQAGANVLTF. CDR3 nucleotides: TGTGCCAGCAGCTGGGGGCAGGCCGGGGCCAACGTCCTGACTTTC.

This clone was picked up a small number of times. DNA of the CDR3: TGTGCCACCAGCAGATCGAAGTGGGGCCCAGAGACCCAGTACTTC. The encoded protein is CATSRSKWGPETQYF. The chain uses TRBV15 and TRBJ2-5; D might be TRBD1 (5 bases). CDR3 length equals 15 residues. The germline V gene encodes CDR1 LNHNV and CDR2 YYDKDF (reference sequence). V dropped 2 bases and J dropped 4 bases, with 14 bases sitting between them.

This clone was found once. The CDR3 DNA is TGTGCCAGCAGTTTAATTTTTGGGGCGGATGAAAAACTGTTTTTT. Translating it yields CASSLIFGADEKLFF. The V and J genes are TRBV28 and TRBJ1-4; a possible D gene is TRBD1 (5 bases). With 2 bases removed from V and 6 bases from J, the gap between germline ends came to 13 bases. The germline CDR1 and CDR2 sequences are MDHEN and SYDVKM. The CDR3 is 15 amino acids.

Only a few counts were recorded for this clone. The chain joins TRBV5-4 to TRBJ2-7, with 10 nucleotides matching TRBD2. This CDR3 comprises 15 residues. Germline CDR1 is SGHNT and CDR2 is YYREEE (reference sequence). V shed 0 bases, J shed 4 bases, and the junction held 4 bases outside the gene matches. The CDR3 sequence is CASSLAATSGYEQYF. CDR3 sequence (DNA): TGTGCCAGCAGCTTGGCGGCGACTAGCGGGTACGAGCAGTACTTC.

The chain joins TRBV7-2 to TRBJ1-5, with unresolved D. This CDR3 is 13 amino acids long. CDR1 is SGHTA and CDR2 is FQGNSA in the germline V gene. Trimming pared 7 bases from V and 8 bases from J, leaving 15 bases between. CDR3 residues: CASTLSRSEPQHF. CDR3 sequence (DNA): TGTGCCAGCACCCTCAGTCGCAGCGAGCCCCAGCATTTT. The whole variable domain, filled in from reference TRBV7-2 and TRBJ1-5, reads GAGVSQSPSNKVTEKGKDVELRCDPISGHTALYWYRQSLGQGLEFLIYFQGNSAPDKSGLPSDRFSAERTGGSVSTLTIQRTQQEDSAVYLCASTLSRSEPQHFGDGTRLSIL.

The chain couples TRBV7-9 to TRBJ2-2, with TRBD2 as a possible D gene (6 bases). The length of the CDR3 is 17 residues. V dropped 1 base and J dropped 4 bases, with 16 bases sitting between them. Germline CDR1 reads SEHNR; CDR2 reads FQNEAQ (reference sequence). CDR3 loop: CASSLGFSGALTGELFF. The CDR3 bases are TGTGCCAGCAGCTTAGGCTTTAGCGGAGCGCTCACCGGGGAGCTGTTTTTT.